Detailed here is one TCR beta chain. The target antigen is unknown. The CDR3 has 16 residues. Germline values: CDR1 SGHRS, CDR2 YFSETQ. This entry is derived from a study of T cells in Graves' hyperthyroidism and ophthalmopathy. Looking at the study overall: At the time of initial diagnosis and before any treatment, peripheral blood was collected. Study-wide results and limits: Stable hyperthyroidism was told apart from ophthalmopathy by a model built on 13 V-J features.

TCR beta CDR3 sequences were amplified from RNA transcripts. HTBI primers were the set used in a first-round RT-PCR of the TCR CDR3. TCRdb re-derived calls from the multiplex PCR reads in MiXCR, one entry per CDR3 protein. Among some 600,000 distinct CDR3 sequences, around 13% were seen once, and the ten largest hold 4.5% to 6%. First hyperthyroidism diagnosis is when the blood sample was obtained, before any ophthalmopathy symptoms. The source of this sequence is a woman between 25 and 40 years old with Graves' hyperthyroidism that later progressed to Graves' ophthalmopathy. This chain uses TRBV5-1 with TRBJ2-7, with a weak D call TRBD2 (6 bases). The DNA end lines up better with TRBJ2-1; the J call may be wrong. The sequencing sample was made of blood. The CDR3 region is CASSSSGAGPTYEQFF. The CDR3 DNA reads TGCGCCAGCAGCTCGTCCGGCGCGGGGCCTACCTACGAGCAGTTCTTC.